The T cell receptor (beta chain) under discussion was sequenced for a study of T cell responses to AZD1222 COVID-19 vaccine (dated by TCRdb to the early 2020s). A note on the overall study: A total of 233 trial participants underwent TCR sequencing, of whom about 200 had received two doses of AZD1222 and 26 had received two doses of the MenACWY control vaccine. Trial participants were enrolled by age into subgroups of 18-55, 56-69 and 70-plus years, and about 150, 27 and 61 TCR-sequenced participants, respectively, were included in these subgroups.

The CDR3 regions of human TCRbeta chains were analyzed by immunosequencing. In the paper's pipeline: Repertoire TCRs were matched against a reference library of SARS-CoV-2-specific TCRs generated with the MIRA antigen-specificity platform. Breadth meant the fraction of unique TCRs that were SARS-CoV-2-associated, whereas depth meant the fraction of total T cells that were SARS-CoV-2-associated. Using the MIRA data, every spike-specific TCR was mapped to the spike region that the TCR reacted to and assigned to either a CD4 or a CD8 class. Log10-transformed breadth and depth values were compared by one-way ANOVA with Sidak's multiple comparisons tests. TCRdb provides this immuneACCESS table in a form limited to in-frame rearrangements. Some clones are lacking; in checked studies, under half of them reflect an unresolved V gene, and why the rest are absent is not known. The D gene and trimming were derived from the DNA, and the V and J assignments and clone size from that table. The sample data list 100,000 or so clones, and about nine tenths of these were observed just once. Roughly 11% of the sample rests with the top ten.

General study outcomes and caveats: Vaccine-associated CD4 TCRs spanned the whole spike protein, with dominant responses in regions 160-218 and 743-854. Conclusions about previously exposed vaccinees are limited, since just a handful of AZD1222 recipients were seropositive for SARS-CoV-2 at baseline. Participants were mostly white British, with more females than males. The authors suggested clonal diversity may have been underestimated. After two AZD1222 doses, spike-specific TCR breadth and depth were significantly higher than at day 0 and than in MenACWY recipients. Epitopes outside the regions mutated in the B.1.351 and B.1.1.7 variants were reportedly recognized by nearly half of the unique spike-specific TCRs. No day 14 peak-response samples were available, so repertoires were characterized only after the peak T cell response. The 56-69-year group was small, and its depth increase did not reach significance, likely because of low power.

In the case of this clone: Its specific antigen is unknown. Qualities for individual bases were not recorded, and no much larger clone is one base off.

The time point label here, explained by the study, means: about 28 days (+/-7) after the second vaccine dose. Because spike-specific TCR depth and breadth did not differ between the two schedules, AZD1222 recipients who got a second dose at roughly 4 weeks were pooled with those who got a second dose at roughly 12 weeks. Vaccinee samples were obtained from the UK trials COV001 and COV002, which included a single-blind randomized controlled phase 2/3 trial of AZD1222 (ChAdOx1 nCoV-19) in healthy adults. For TCRbeta chain sequencing, PBMC samples were collected from trial participants at day 0 and at day 28 after the second dose. This receptor was identified in an adult who received the AZD1222 COVID-19 vaccine. Sequencing was performed on peripheral blood, taken 28 days after the second AZD1222 dose.

The DNA is TGCGCCAGCAGCTTCGGGACAGTTGAAAAACTGTTTTTT. The encoded protein is CASSFGTVEKLFF. The V and J genes are TRBV5-1 and TRBJ1-4, and 7 junction bases match TRBD1. Its CDR3 holds 13 amino acids, cysteine through phenylalanine. Only the CDR3 region is kept as DNA, spanning 39 bases read in frame from base 1. CDR1 is given as SGHRS and CDR2 as YFSETQ, both from the germline V gene. Trimming accounts for 2 bases at V and 7 bases at J, while the number of junction bases matched to no gene is 2.